The TCR beta chain under discussion was sequenced for a study of lymphopenia after photon versus proton radiotherapy. Study-level points and caveats: After the lymphocyte nadir, photon-treated repertoires showed oligoclonal expansion, especially of CD8+ Temra cells.

As to this clone: Its antigen is not known.

This CDR3 has 14 residues. J was trimmed by 5 bases and V by 4 bases; bases with no gene match: 5. Looked up from germline, CDR1 is SGHKS and CDR2 is YYEKEE (reference sequence). Clones were read by immunoSEQ multiplex PCR, and TCRdb kept only the in-frame ones, dropping some. The sample yields some 28,000 clones, around 81% seen once. This receptor was obtained from a man in his fifties with gastric cancer. Sequencing was performed on peripheral blood, taken from a patient treated with photon-based radiotherapy. V and J are TRBV5-5 and TRBJ1-2; 10 nucleotides match TRBD1. CDR3 amino acids: CASSLSDRGYGYTF. CDR3 bases: TGTGCCAGCAGCCTCTCGGACAGGGGGTATGGCTACACCTTC. Looking up the rest from reference TRBV5-5 and TRBJ1-2 gives the full variable domain: DAGVTQSPTHLIKTRGQQVTLRCSPISGHKSVSWYQQVLGQGPQFIFQYYEKEERGRGNFPDRFSARQFPNYSSELNVNALLLGDSALYLCASSLSDRGYGYTFGSGTRLTVV.